Reported below is one T cell receptor beta chain. The germline V and J ends were trimmed by 6 bases and 4 bases, with 19 bases remaining between them. The CDR3 contains 15 residues. Germline assignment: CDR1 MNHEY and CDR2 SMNVEV (reference sequence). The sample originates from a study of cytomegalovirus exposure and HLA in healthy donors. It was with 60 Vbeta and 13 Jbeta primers that the PCR ran. Assay: immunoSEQ multiplex PCR; the TCRdb copy retains only in-frame clones and omits some. The sample carries approximately 120,000 clones, 81% recorded once. This rearrangement joins TRBV27 to TRBJ2-7; tentatively, D is TRBD1 (5 bases). Sequencing was done on a sample of PBMCs. This receptor was taken from a woman in her thirties in good health and CMV-seronegative. The CDR3 region has the DNA TGTGCCAGCAGGTCGACAGCTCAAAATCTATACGAGCAGTACTTC. The encoded protein is CASRSTAQNLYEQYF.